This TCR beta chain emerged from a study of post-analysis software for immune sequencing data. In the study overall: The study covered relapsing-remitting, secondary progressive and progressive-relapsing courses of multiple sclerosis. Whole-study results and caveats: Significantly decreased normalized Chao1 diversity was recorded for multiple sclerosis patients relative to controls. TRBV5-6, TRBV5-1 and TRBV20-1 were among a handful of TRBV segments more frequent in patients than controls. Strong co-clustering by F measure was seen for same-batch samples.

Germline V gene lookup returns CDR1 SGHRS and CDR2 YFSETQ. The CDR3 is made up of 16 amino acids. The junction had 10 bases not matched to a gene; V was cut back by 4 bases and J by 4 bases. This clonotype turned up a few times. Antigen unknown. TCR beta cDNA libraries had unique molecular identifiers. T cells numbering about 0.85 to 11 million yielded cDNA molecules that totaled about 500,000. In TCRdb, the PCR reads were re-called with MiXCR into one record per CDR3 protein. This table has some 690,000 distinct CDR3 sequences, approximately 60% appearing once. Source material: blood. This chain joins TRBV5-1 and TRBJ2-2; 7 bases agree with TRBD2. This TCR was recovered from a girl aged 2 to 9 with multiple sclerosis. The CDR3 protein is CASSHPRDYPTGELFF. CDR3 nucleotides: TGCGCCAGCAGCCACCCCCGGGACTACCCCACCGGGGAGCTGTTTTTT.